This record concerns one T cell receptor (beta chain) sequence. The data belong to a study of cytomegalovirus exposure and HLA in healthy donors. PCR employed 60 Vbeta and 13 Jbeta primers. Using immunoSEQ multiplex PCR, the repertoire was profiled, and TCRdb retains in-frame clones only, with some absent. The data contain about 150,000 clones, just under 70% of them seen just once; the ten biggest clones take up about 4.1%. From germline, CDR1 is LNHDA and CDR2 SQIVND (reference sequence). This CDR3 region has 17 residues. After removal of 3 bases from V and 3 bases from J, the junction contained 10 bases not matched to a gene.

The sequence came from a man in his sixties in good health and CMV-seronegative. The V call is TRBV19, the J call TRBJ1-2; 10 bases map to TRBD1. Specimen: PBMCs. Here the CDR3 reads CASSIGAGTGVDYGYTF. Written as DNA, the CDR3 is TGTGCCAGTAGTATTGGGGCCGGGACAGGGGTTGACTATGGCTACACCTTC.